A selection of T cell receptor beta chains follows, all from one sample in a study of blood T cell repertoires in COVID-19. The table came from immunoSEQ multiplex PCR; TCRdb's copy has only in-frame clones and leaves some out. Of about 300,000 clones listed, 75% to 95% are singletons. Sequencing was performed on PBMCs or T cells enriched from blood (not recorded which). These receptors originate from a woman under 40 who had recovered from COVID-19. Each CDR3 is given with its conserved first and last residue. D genes are given only for firm matches. The listing skips clone size in some rows; elsewhere it reads once, few, many or a size class.

CDR3aa	CDR3nt	d_gene	v_gene	j_gene	abundance
CASSSDKLLSYEQYF	TGTGCCAGCAGCTCAGACAAACTGCTCTCCTACGAGCAGTACTTC	-	TRBV28	TRBJ2-7	-
CASREGSGNTIYF	TGTGCCAGCAGGGAGGGGTCTGGAAACACCATATATTTT	-	TRBV13	TRBJ1-3	-
CASSQGRVSYNEQFF	TGCGCCAGCAGCCAAGGCAGGGTCTCCTACAATGAGCAGTTCTTC	-	TRBV4-3	TRBJ2-1	-
CASGLTTGGYTF	TGTGCTAGTGGTTTGACTACCGGGGGCTACACCTTC	-	TRBV12-5	TRBJ1-2	-
CASSPLANEWEDTQYF	TGCGCCAGCAGCCCCTTAGCGAACGAGTGGGAAGATACGCAGTATTTT	-	TRBV4-1	TRBJ2-3	-
CATSRDQGFQETQYF	TGTGCCACCAGCAGAGATCAGGGCTTTCAAGAGACCCAGTACTTC	-	TRBV15	TRBJ2-5	-
CASSDLGGSYNEQFF	TGTGCCAGTAGCGACCTTGGAGGCTCCTACAATGAGCAGTTCTTC	-	TRBV19	TRBJ2-1	-
CASSSTRDYGNTGELFF	TGTGCCAGCAGCTCTACCCGGGACTACGGGAACACCGGGGAGCTGTTTTTT	TRBD2	TRBV7-2	TRBJ2-2	-
CASSPTGQASPLHF	TGTGCCAGCAGCCCAACGGGACAGGCCTCACCCCTCCACTTT	TRBD1	TRBV7-3	TRBJ1-6	-
CASSVFQGTDGYTF	TGTGCCAGCAGTGTGTTTCAGGGGACGGATGGCTACACCTTC	-	TRBV2	TRBJ1-2	-
CASSPRTGWHQETQYF	TGTGCCAGCAGTCCCAGGACAGGGTGGCATCAAGAGACCCAGTACTTC	TRBD1	TRBV28	TRBJ2-5	-
CASTWPTGVHEQYF	TGTGCCAGCACCTGGCCGACAGGGGTCCACGAGCAGTACTTC	TRBD1	TRBV7-2	TRBJ2-7	-
CASSEGLPLYEQYF	TGTGCCAGCAGTGAAGGCCTACCTCTATACGAGCAGTACTTC	-	TRBV6-1	TRBJ2-7	-
CASSHTSGREYEQYF	TGCGCCAGCAGCCACACTAGCGGGAGGGAATACGAGCAGTACTTC	TRBD2	TRBV4-1	TRBJ2-7	-
CASSYTGQGYGYTF	TGTGCCAGCAGTTACACGGGACAGGGCTATGGCTACACCTTC	TRBD1	TRBV6-5	TRBJ1-2	-
CASSPGHRSSYNSPLHF	TGTGCCAGCAGCCCGGGACACCGGAGCTCCTATAATTCACCCCTCCACTTT	-	TRBV5-6	TRBJ1-6	-
CASSPNKELAGEGETQYF	TGTGCCAGCAGCCCCAATAAAGAACTAGCGGGAGAGGGGGAGACCCAGTACTTC	TRBD2	TRBV7-6	TRBJ2-5	-
CASSLRQGQGEQYF	TGTGCCAGCAGCTTAAGGCAGGGACAGGGCGAGCAGTACTTC	TRBD1	TRBV11-3	TRBJ2-7	once
CASSVDPRTGRGNTIYF	TGTGCCAGCAGCGTAGACCCCAGGACAGGGCGGGGGAACACCATATATTTT	TRBD1	TRBV9	TRBJ1-3	-
CATSRDPLQGRGNTIYF	TGTGCCACCAGCAGAGATCCGCTTCAGGGGAGAGGAAACACCATATATTTT	-	TRBV15	TRBJ1-3	-
CASMGSGGVRSYNEQFF	TGTGCCAGCATGGGGAGCGGGGGGGTCAGGTCCTACAATGAGCAGTTCTTC	TRBD2	TRBV3-1/TRBV3-2	TRBJ2-1	-
CASSLGQHHSGNTIYF	TGCGCCAGCAGCCTGGGACAGCACCACTCTGGAAACACCATATATTTT	TRBD1	TRBV5-1	TRBJ1-3	-
CASSYTGWTSETLKNYEQYF	TGTGCCAGCAGCTATACAGGGTGGACTAGCGAGACCCTCAAGAACTACGAGCAGTACTTC	TRBD2	TRBV5-4	TRBJ2-7	few
CASSLKSSGELFF	TGTGCCAGCAGCTTAAAGAGCTCCGGGGAGCTGTTTTTT	-	TRBV7-8	TRBJ2-2	-
CASSEPWTSGNNEQFF	TGCGCCAGCAGTGAGCCCTGGACTAGCGGGAATAATGAGCAGTTCTTC	TRBD2	TRBV10-1	TRBJ2-1	-
CAWSALAGEKLFF	TGTGCCTGGAGTGCCCTGGCCGGGGAAAAACTGTTTTTT	-	TRBV30	TRBJ1-4	-
CASSWDRDYGYTF	TGCGCCAGCAGCTGGGACAGGGACTATGGCTACACCTTC	TRBD1	TRBV5-1	TRBJ1-2	-
CASSSLSGRPRDTQYF	TGTGCCAGCAGCTCTCTTAGCGGGAGGCCCAGAGATACGCAGTATTTT	TRBD2	TRBV7-2	TRBJ2-3	-
CAWSGLFEQYF	TGTGCCTGGAGTGGGCTCTTCGAGCAGTACTTC	-	TRBV30	TRBJ2-7	-
CASSAGLGASPLHF	TGTGCCAGCAGCGCGGGACTAGGGGCTTCACCCCTCCACTTT	-	TRBV7-2	TRBJ1-6	few
CASSRVGRETQYF	TGTGCCAGCAGTCGGGTAGGGAGGGAGACCCAGTACTTC	-	TRBV6-5	TRBJ2-5	-
CASSAGTSGSWSYEQYF	TGCGCCAGCAGTGCGGGGACTAGCGGGAGCTGGTCCTACGAGCAGTACTTC	TRBD2	TRBV10-2	TRBJ2-7	-
CASSLASTGTTNYGYTF	TGTGCCAGCAGCTTGGCCTCAACAGGAACAACCAACTATGGCTACACCTTC	-	TRBV5-5	TRBJ1-2	-
CASSPPGVGRTEAFF	TGTGCCAGCAGTCCCCCCGGCGTAGGGAGGACTGAAGCTTTCTTT	-	TRBV6-5	TRBJ1-1	once
CASSERTGGAGANVLTF	TGTGCCAGCAGTGAGCGGACAGGGGGCGCTGGGGCCAACGTCCTGACTTTC	TRBD1	TRBV2	TRBJ2-6	once
CASSFRGRLDEQFF	TGTGCCAGTAGTTTTAGGGGGCGTCTGGATGAGCAGTTCTTC	TRBD1	TRBV19	TRBJ2-1	-
CASSSGGQGKSEAFF	TGTGCCAGCAGTTCAGGGGGACAGGGAAAATCTGAAGCTTTCTTT	TRBD1	TRBV28	TRBJ1-1	-
CASRGDRVEPQHF	TGTGCCAGCAGGGGGGACAGGGTTGAGCCCCAGCATTTT	TRBD1	TRBV28	TRBJ1-5	once
CASSGLSGRARDTQYF	TGTGCCAGCAGTGGTCTTAGCGGGAGGGCAAGAGATACGCAGTATTTT	TRBD2	TRBV28	TRBJ2-3	-
CASSAEGRTEAFF	TGTGCCAGCAGTGCGGAGGGACGGACTGAAGCTTTCTTT	-	TRBV2	TRBJ1-1	-
CASSQEAGGSGANVLTF	TGCGCCAGCAGCCAGGAAGCGGGGGGCTCTGGGGCCAACGTCCTGACTTTC	TRBD2	TRBV4-3	TRBJ2-6	-